The 9 T cell receptor beta chains presented below share a single source sample, sequenced in a study of blood T cell repertoires in COVID-19. Profiling relied on immunoSEQ multiplex PCR, and the TCRdb table lists in-frame clones only, not all of them. The sample includes approximately 400,000 clones, 81% of them seen just once. Sequencing was performed on peripheral blood. The receptor source for this set is a human donor with acute or convalescent COVID-19. The donor label of this sample is uncertain.

The gene calls are TRBV5-1 and TRBJ1-6; 7 bases match TRBD1. V lost 0 bases, J lost 9 bases, and 6 bases stayed unmatched. CDR3 size: 15 residues. The germline V gene encodes CDR1 SGHRS and CDR2 YFSETQ. The CDR3 loop is CASSLGDSIGSPLHF. Here the CDR3 DNA reads TGCGCCAGCAGCTTGGGGGACAGCATCGGTTCACCCCTCCACTTT.

The CDR3 DNA sequence: TGTGCCAGCAGTTACTCTGTACAGCTGAACACTGAAGCTTTCTTT. Its translation: CASSYSVQLNTEAFF. This chain connects TRBV6-5 to TRBJ1-1, with D unclear. Germline V CDR1 and CDR2: MNHEY, SVGAGI. Between the trimmed V and J ends, which lost 0 bases and 0 bases, there was a span of 8 bases. CDR3 size: 15 residues.

The chain carries TRBV5-1 and TRBJ1-1; 9 nucleotides align to TRBD1. In germline, CDR1 is SGHRS, CDR2 YFSETQ. Trimming at V came to 3 bases and at J to 12 bases, leaving 9 bases not matched to a gene. The CDR3 totals 13 residues. The DNA for the CDR3 is TGCGCCAGCAGCTCCCCGGGACAGGGTGTAACTTTCTTT. It specifies CASSSPGQGVTFF.

The CDR3 DNA reads as TGTGCCAGCTCACCCGCGGTTACCAAGACAGGGAGAGACGAGCAGTACTTC. Translating it yields CASSPAVTKTGRDEQYF. The rearrangement uses TRBV18 and TRBJ2-7; 7 bases align to TRBD1. CDR1 and CDR2 (germline): KGHSH, LQKENI. CDR3 length equals 17 residues. The V segment lost 3 bases and the J segment 5 bases; nucleotides outside the gene matches: 16.

The V and J genes are TRBV7-8 and TRBJ2-2; D might be TRBD1 (6 bases). There are 17 residues in the CDR3. Germline CDR1 is SGHVS and CDR2 is FQNEAQ. Trimming shortened V by 2 bases and J by 1 base, and 14 bases separated the two germline ends. The CDR3 loop is CASSLRPGHRNTGELFF. The CDR3 DNA is TGTGCCAGCAGCTTACGGCCGGGACACCGGAACACCGGGGAGCTGTTTTTT.

This clone has just one count. The chain employs TRBV7-9 and TRBJ1-1; D call uncertain. V dropped 5 bases and J dropped 0 bases, with 7 bases sitting between them. Per the germline V gene, CDR1 is SEHNR and CDR2 is FQNEAQ (reference sequence). The CDR3 covers 13 residues. CDR3 bases: TGTGCCAGCAGCGAGGGCCTGAACACTGAAGCTTTCTTT. Its translation is CASSEGLNTEAFF.

The chain employs TRBV5-1 and TRBJ2-7; 9 nucleotides align to TRBD1. The CDR3 is 15 amino acids. The V gene end was trimmed by 4 bases and the J gene end by 6 bases; junction bases not matched to a gene: 11. The germline gives CDR1 SGHRS, CDR2 YFSETQ. In DNA form, the CDR3 reads TGCGCCAGCAGCCGGTCCGGGACAGGGTCCCCCGAGCAGTACTTC. Residues: CASSRSGTGSPEQYF.

This chain links TRBV12-5 with TRBJ1-5; D ambiguous. There are 15 residues in the CDR3. In germline, CDR1 is LGHNT, CDR2 FRNRAP. V gave up 2 bases and J gave up 7 bases, with 15 bases separating them. The CDR3 sequence: CASGLSGVLTQPQHF. CDR3 bases: TGTGCTAGTGGTTTGTCGGGTGTCTTAACCCAGCCCCAGCATTTT.

The chain recombines TRBV10-2 with TRBJ1-5; 7 nucleotides match TRBD1. The CDR3 runs 17 residues. Germline V gene data show CDR1 as WSHSY and CDR2 as SAAADI. V gave up 3 bases and J gave up 3 bases; unmatched junction bases: 11. The CDR3 reads CASSEAPPGQNNQPQHF. The CDR3 bases are TGCGCCAGCAGTGAAGCCCCCCCGGGACAGAACAATCAGCCCCAGCATTTT.